Below, 25 T cell receptor beta chains from the same sample are listed, as sequenced in a study of T cell clones after liver transplantation. TCRdb's table, derived via immunoSEQ multiplex PCR, lists solely in-frame clones and lacks some. Of 12,000 to 15,000 clones in the sample, under 90% were seen once. The sequences come from CD8+ T cells from blood, collected around 44 months after liver transplant. Receptor source: a human patient who received a liver transplant. A subset of T cells may come from the graft donor.

The rearrangement uses TRBV9 and TRBJ2-7; D ambiguous. Looked up from germline, CDR1 is SGDLS and CDR2 is YYNGEE. The CDR3 is made up of 13 amino acids. V gave up 0 bases and J gave up 3 bases, with 7 bases separating them. The chain's CDR3 is CASSVASSYEQYF. Written as DNA, the CDR3 is TGTGCCAGCAGCGTAGCTTCCAGCTACGAGCAGTACTTC.

V and J are TRBV5-1 and TRBJ2-3, with a tentative D call TRBD1 (6 bases). There are 13 residues in the CDR3. CDR1 and CDR2 (germline): SGHRS, YFSETQ. Trimming stripped 0 bases from V and 5 bases from J, with 7 bases between. The CDR3: CASSLDREDTQYF. The CDR3 DNA follows: TGCGCCAGCAGCTTGGACAGGGAAGATACGCAGTATTTT.

The chain is built from TRBV5-4 and TRBJ2-3; 13 positions match TRBD2. Germline V gene sequence: CDR1 SGHNT, CDR2 YYREEE (reference sequence). The CDR3 extends over 16 amino acids. J gave up 2 bases and V 4 bases, and 4 bases lay outside the gene matches. CDR3 loop: CASSTGLAGDTDTQYF. CDR3 sequence (DNA): TGTGCCAGCAGCACCGGACTAGCGGGAGACACAGATACGCAGTATTTT.

The V gene is TRBV11-3, the J gene TRBJ2-5; tentatively, D is TRBD2 (6 bases). Germline CDR1 is SGHNT and CDR2 is YENEEA. This CDR3 region has 14 residues. Trimming stripped 5 bases from V and 5 bases from J, with 15 bases between. CDR3 sequence: CASSRRGSGETQYF. The CDR3, as DNA: TGTGCCAGCAGCCGGAGGGGCTCCGGGGAGACCCAGTACTTC.

J is TRBJ2-1 and V is TRBV7-2, with 9 bases that match TRBD2. The trim removed 6 bases at V and 7 bases at J, leaving 16 bases unmatched. The germline gives CDR1 SGHTA, CDR2 FQGNSA. This CDR3 comprises 17 residues. CDR3: CASSYPQLAGSRNEQFF. In DNA form, the CDR3 reads TGTGCCAGCAGTTATCCTCAGCTAGCGGGGTCCAGGAATGAGCAGTTCTTC.

The chain is built from TRBV9 and TRBJ2-7; 9 nucleotides align to TRBD1. Germline trimming cut 4 bases from V and 2 bases from J; bases unmatched to any gene: 4. The CDR3 is 14 residues long. The germline gives CDR1 SGDLS, CDR2 YYNGEE. Here the CDR3 reads CASSIGQGTYEQYF. The CDR3 coding sequence is TGTGCCAGCAGCATCGGACAGGGGACCTACGAGCAGTACTTC.

V usage is TRBV27 and J usage is TRBJ1-1, with D hard to call. Trimming shortened V by 0 bases and J by 5 bases, and 13 bases separated the two germline ends. Germline V CDR1 and CDR2: MNHEY, SMNVEV (reference sequence). The CDR3 runs 15 residues. The CDR3 nucleotides are TGTGCCAGCAGTTTATCCTGGGGAAGTCGGACTGAAGCTTTCTTT. Its translation: CASSLSWGSRTEAFF.

This chain joins TRBV9 and TRBJ2-6; TRBD1 matches 7 bases. Losses at the gene ends were 0 bases for V and 6 bases for J; bases not matched to a gene: 15. Germline-derived CDR1 and CDR2 are SGDLS and YYNGEE. The CDR3 is made up of 19 amino acids. The CDR3 loop reads CASSVAIGGNPNVANVLTF. The CDR3 bases are TGTGCCAGCAGCGTAGCTATAGGGGGCAATCCGAATGTGGCCAACGTCCTGACTTTC. Variable domain in full (rest from reference TRBV9 and TRBJ2-6): DSGVTQTPKHLITATGQRVTLRCSPRSGDLSVYWYQQSLDQGLQFLIQYYNGEERAKGNILERFSAQQFPDLHSELNLSSLELGDSALYFCASSVAIGGNPNVANVLTFGAGSRLTVL.

This clone was seen only once. CDR3 DNA: TGCGCCAGCAGCTCGGAACCGACTGGGGAGAATTCACCCCTCCACTTT. Protein product: CASSSEPTGENSPLHF. The chain uses TRBV5-1 and TRBJ1-6; D not resolved. Trimming removed 3 bases from V and 7 bases from J, with 17 bases in between. Looked up from germline, CDR1 is SGHRS and CDR2 is YFSETQ. The CDR3 runs to 16 residues. Full variable domain (rest looked up from reference TRBV5-1 and TRBJ1-6): KAGVTQTPRYLIKTRGQQVTLSCSPISGHRSVSWYQQTPGQGLQFLFEYFSETQRNKGNFPGRFSGRQFSNSRSEMNVSTLELGDSALYLCASSSEPTGENSPLHFGNGTRLTVT.

The V call is TRBV28, the J call TRBJ2-2; 7 bases map to TRBD1. The germline gives CDR1 MDHEN, CDR2 SYDVKM. The CDR3 consists of 14 residues. V was pared by 10 bases and J by 4 bases, with 9 bases of the junction left unmatched. The CDR3: CATIRDRVTGELFF. The DNA of the CDR3 is TGTGCCACAATCCGGGACAGAGTCACCGGGGAGCTGTTTTTT.

The J gene is TRBJ2-7, the V gene TRBV19, with D tentatively TRBD1 or TRBD2 (5 bases each). CDR3 length: 16 amino acids. V lost 0 bases and J lost 3, with 15 bases in between. CDR1 is LNHDA and CDR2 is SQIVND in the germline V gene (reference sequence). CDR3 in DNA: TGTGCCAGTAGTATAGAATCGGGACGGGTTTTCTACGAGCAGTACTTC. Protein: CASSIESGRVFYEQYF.

CDR3 region: CASSPGGSDTQYF. The DNA for the CDR3 is TGTGCCAGCAGCCCTGGGGGGTCAGATACGCAGTATTTT. The genes are TRBV9 and TRBJ2-3; D perhaps matches TRBD2 (6 bases). The CDR3 loop spans 13 amino acids. The V and J ends lost 4 bases and 4 bases respectively, with 10 bases between them. From germline, CDR1 is SGDLS and CDR2 YYNGEE.

This clone is categorized as medium-sized. Other DNA sequences in the sample encode the same CDR3. The rearrangement links TRBV27 to TRBJ1-5; D not certain. The V gene lost 2 bases and the J gene lost 5 bases, with 7 bases spanning the gap. Per germline, CDR1 MNHEY and CDR2 SMNVEV (reference sequence). This CDR3 contains 13 residues. The CDR3: CASSLLGDQPQHF. The CDR3 bases are TGTGCCAGCAGTTTACTGGGAGATCAGCCCCAGCATTTT.

This chain connects TRBV7-8 to TRBJ2-7, with 11 bases identical to TRBD1. CDR1 and CDR2 (germline): SGHVS, FQNEAQ. With V trimmed by 3 bases and J by 4 bases, 8 bases remained unmatched. The CDR3 totals 16 residues. Here the CDR3 DNA reads TGTGCCAGCAGCTTGGCCCCCGGGACAGGGGGTTACGAGCAGTACTTC. This gives the protein CASSLAPGTGGYEQYF.

V gene TRBV5-4 combines with J gene TRBJ2-2; the D is unclear. The CDR3 is 12 residues long. Germline V CDR1 and CDR2: SGHNT, YYREEE (reference sequence). V was clipped by 0 bases and J by 3 bases, with 0 bases between them. The CDR3 here is CASSLDTGELFF. CDR3 in DNA: TGTGCCAGCAGCTTGGACACCGGGGAGCTGTTTTTT.

J is TRBJ2-7 and V is TRBV15; D is perhaps TRBD1 or TRBD2 (5 bases each). V lost 5 bases and J lost 9, with 14 bases in between. This CDR3 has 12 residues. Germline V gene data show CDR1 as LNHNV and CDR2 as YYDKDF (reference sequence). Here the CDR3 DNA reads TGTGCCACCAGCGGAACGGTTGGGGGGCAGTACTTC. The encoded protein is CATSGTVGGQYF.

The chain joins TRBV5-4 to TRBJ1-2; D not resolved. Germline CDR1 reads SGHNT; CDR2 reads YYREEE (reference sequence). V lost 6 bases to trimming and J lost 0 bases, with 12 bases between them. This CDR3 is built from 14 residues. CDR3: CASTPWGTNYGYTF. The CDR3 DNA is TGTGCCAGCACCCCATGGGGAACTAACTATGGCTACACCTTC.

The V and J genes are TRBV9 and TRBJ1-2; D perhaps matches TRBD1 (6 bases). V was shortened by 6 bases and J by 2 bases, with 11 bases between the two germline ends. This CDR3 has 13 amino acids. Germline V lookup: CDR1 SGDLS, CDR2 YYNGEE. The CDR3 sequence: CASTTQGNYGYTF. CDR3 DNA: TGTGCCAGCACCACCCAGGGGAACTATGGCTACACCTTC. Using reference TRBV9 and TRBJ1-2 for the parts outside the CDR3, the full variable domain is DSGVTQTPKHLITATGQRVTLRCSPRSGDLSVYWYQQSLDQGLQFLIQYYNGEERAKGNILERFSAQQFPDLHSELNLSSLELGDSALYFCASTTQGNYGYTFGSGTRLTVV.

This clone was counted once. The V gene is TRBV7-9, the J gene TRBJ1-1; no reliable D call. This CDR3 region has 13 residues. Deletions cut 1 base from V and 8 bases from J, with 11 bases between. Germline assignment: CDR1 SEHNR and CDR2 FQNEAQ (reference sequence). The CDR3 nucleotides read TGTGCCAGCAGCTTAGAAGGCAGACCAGAAGCTTTCTTT. Its protein is CASSLEGRPEAFF.

This chain joins TRBV16 and TRBJ1-2, with 7 bases fitting TRBD1. The CDR3 is 16 residues long. Germline loops: CDR1 KGHSY, CDR2 FQNENV. Trimming removed 4 bases from V and 3 bases from J; junction bases left unmatched: 11. The CDR3 DNA reads as TGTGCCAGCAGCCCCCCGGGACAGCGAGTCCACTATGGCTACACCTTC. It encodes CASSPPGQRVHYGYTF.

This sequence joins TRBV30 and TRBJ1-5; D not certain. The CDR3 consists of 12 residues. V was cut by 3 bases and J by 7 bases, with 10 bases left in between. The germline V gene encodes CDR1 GTSNPN and CDR2 SVGIG (reference sequence). CDR3 sequence: CAWRGRVQPQHF. The CDR3 nucleotides are TGTGCCTGGAGGGGTCGGGTGCAGCCCCAGCATTTT.

The chain has TRBV4-1 and TRBJ2-7; 9 nucleotides match TRBD1. Looked up from germline, CDR1 is MGHRA and CDR2 is YSYEKL. J was trimmed by 3 bases and V by 1 base; bases with no gene match: 1. The length of the CDR3 is 14 residues. The CDR3 protein is CASSQGQGVYEQYF. The CDR3 nucleotides are TGCGCCAGCAGCCAAGGACAGGGGGTCTACGAGCAGTACTTC.

This chain joins TRBV27 and TRBJ2-1; TRBD1 agrees at 8 bases. V trimming: 4 bases; J trimming: 8 bases; junction bases outside the gene matches: 10. The CDR3 spans 15 residues. The germline CDR1 and CDR2 sequences are MNHEY and SMNVEV (reference sequence). The CDR3 nucleotides are TGTGCCAGCAGTTCCCCAGGACAGGGTATCGATGAGCAGTTCTTC. It translates to CASSSPGQGIDEQFF.

The CDR3, as DNA: TGTGCCAGCAGCGAGAACAGGATTAATGAAAAACTGTTTTTT. Amino acid sequence: CASSENRINEKLFF. J is TRBJ1-4 and V is TRBV7-9; D is possibly TRBD1 (5 bases). CDR3 length equals 14 residues. Germline CDR1 and CDR2: SEHNR and FQNEAQ (reference sequence). Trimming removed 5 bases at V and 4 bases at J, with 11 bases between.

This chain links TRBV11-2 with TRBJ2-5; 14 bases fit TRBD2. V lost 6 bases, J lost 3 bases, and 9 bases stayed unmatched. The CDR3 contains 17 residues. The germline CDR1 and CDR2 sequences are SGHAT and FQNNGV. In DNA, the CDR3 is TGTGCCAGCAGGGAAACGAGGGGACTAGCGGGAGAAGAGACCCAGTACTTC. Protein: CASRETRGLAGEETQYF.